This is a list of T cell receptor beta chains from one sample in a study of CXCR3-negative and CXCR3-positive naive CD8 T cells. TCRdb re-analyzed the 5' RACE reads; it lists each CDR3 protein once, without DNA. There are around 65,000 distinct CDR3 sequences in the sample, with under 0.8% held by the top ten. The sequenced material came from naive CXCR3+ CD8+ T cells from blood. Source of these receptors: a human donor in good health. Some clones in this sample may be carry-over from other donors' samples. Both conserved end residues are part of each CDR3.

TRBV7-9	TRBJ2-7	CASSLALGQGYYEQYF
TRBV7-2	TRBJ2-5	CASSLYGLGETQYF
TRBV7-3	TRBJ2-1	CASSSTRTWDNEQFF
TRBV10-3	TRBJ2-2	CAISEATSGGELFF
TRBV4-3	TRBJ1-2	CASSQNMPGVANYGYTF
TRBV4-2	TRBJ2-1	CASSQVGVAGGPGEQFF
TRBV9	TRBJ2-1	CASSSGLAGATHYNEQFF
TRBV28	TRBJ1-1	CASSLGRGGTEAFF
TRBV4-2	TRBJ1-3	CASRPRLPADFENTIYF
TRBV4-3	TRBJ2-1	CASSQADDRGEQFF
TRBV4-1	TRBJ2-3	CASSRSGGPSTDTQYF
TRBV29-1	TRBJ1-5	CSVGGHNNQPQHF
TRBV6-6	TRBJ2-7	CASSYSSYEQYF
TRBV7-3	TRBJ2-5	CASSSDQETQYF
TRBV5-1	TRBJ2-1	CASSSHLTSGGYNEQFF
TRBV14	TRBJ2-3	CASSQIQGAADTQYF
TRBV5-5	TRBJ2-7	CASSLGTSELYEQYF
TRBV3-1	TRBJ2-1	CASSQTSGGYNEQFF
TRBV14	TRBJ2-1	CASMIAGGPEQFF
TRBV7-9	TRBJ2-7	CASSATGTGAYEQYF
TRBV4-3	TRBJ1-1	CASSQDIGGPGEAFF
TRBV7-9	TRBJ2-1	CASSGGLTYNEQFF
TRBV5-1	TRBJ2-1	CASSGMPNEQFF
TRBV20-1	TRBJ1-1	CSASRRQGAWTEAFF
TRBV6-5	TRBJ2-1	CASSHDRGQLVRNEQFF
TRBV27	TRBJ2-3	CASHTQGFGYTDTQYF